This T cell receptor (beta chain) was captured by sequencing in a study of vaccination and CD4 T cells after COVID-19. Turning to the study itself: Spike peptides, overlapping and drawn from SARS-CoV-2, HCoV-NL63, HCoV-OC43 and HCoV-229E, were used to stimulate cells.

As for treatment: roughly 10-day PBMC culture with coronavirus spike peptide pools or control peptides (ViraFEST assay). Cultured CD4+ T cell DNA underwent sequencing with the Oncomine TCR Beta short-read assay. Researchers extracted genomic DNA from CD4+ T cells that had been cultured. Each CDR3 protein gets one entry after TCRdb re-called the PCR reads with MiXCR. The sample lists 10,000 to 15,000 distinct CDR3 sequences; 53% were seen once. Of note for this clonotype: The antigen remains unidentified.

The CDR3 is 14 residues long. V was pared by 7 bases and J by 4 bases, with 16 bases between. Germline lookup yields CDR1 LNHDA and CDR2 SQIVND (reference sequence). Material: CD4+ T cells from blood, cultured in vitro. The rearrangement joins TRBV19 to TRBJ1-1, with a possible D match to TRBD1 (5 bases). The receptor's source is a human donor who had recovered from COVID-19. The DNA for the CDR3 is TGTGCCAGTAACTCCGGGAAGGGGATCACTGAAGCTTTCTTT. Translating it yields CASNSGKGITEAFF.